The clone carrying this TCR beta chain was seen only once. Its antigen is still unknown. The sample belongs to a study of cytomegalovirus exposure and HLA in healthy donors. Notes on the study in general: Researchers counted around 160 TCR beta chains as cytomegalovirus-associated. Rare TCR sequences dominated, though some public TCRs recurred in many donors. First-cohort TCR clusters tended to co-occur in the 120 or so validation repertoires, a later analysis found. It was confirmed in vitro that three of the CMV-associated chains were specific for CMV antigens.

Germline trimming cut 6 bases from V and 0 bases from J; bases unmatched to any gene: 6. Germline assignment: CDR1 KGHSH and CDR2 LQKENI. The CDR3 sequence is 15 residues long. The assay was immunoSEQ multiplex PCR, and TCRdb's table has in-frame clones only and misses some. The data show tens of thousands of clones, 90% to 95% seen once. The chain carries TRBV18 and TRBJ2-3; 7 nucleotides line up with TRBD1. Input material: PBMCs. The sequence was collected from a young woman in good health and CMV-seronegative. CDR3 sequence: CASSDGQASTDTQYF. The DNA for the CDR3 is TGTGCCAGCTCTGACGGACAGGCTAGCACAGATACGCAGTATTTT.